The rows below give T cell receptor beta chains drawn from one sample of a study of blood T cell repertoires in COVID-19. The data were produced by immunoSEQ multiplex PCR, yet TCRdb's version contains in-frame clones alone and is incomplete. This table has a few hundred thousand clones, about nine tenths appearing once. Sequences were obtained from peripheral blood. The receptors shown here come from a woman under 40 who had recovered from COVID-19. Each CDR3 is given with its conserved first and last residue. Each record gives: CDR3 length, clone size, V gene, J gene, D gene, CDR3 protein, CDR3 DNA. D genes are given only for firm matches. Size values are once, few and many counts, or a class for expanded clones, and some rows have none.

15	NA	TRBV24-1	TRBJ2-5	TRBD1	CATSGTGTGQETQYF	TGTGCCACCAGTGGTACCGGGACAGGGCAAGAGACCCAGTACTTC
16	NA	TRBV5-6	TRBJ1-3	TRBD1	CASSLDGTGAGNTIYF	TGTGCCAGCAGCTTGGATGGGACAGGGGCTGGAAACACCATATATTTT
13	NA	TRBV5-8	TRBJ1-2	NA	CASSSGDGYGYTF	TGTGCCAGCAGCAGCGGGGACGGCTATGGCTACACCTTC
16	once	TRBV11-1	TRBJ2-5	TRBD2	CASRRGTSGFQETQYF	TGTGCCAGCAGACGTGGGACTAGCGGTTTCCAAGAGACCCAGTACTTC
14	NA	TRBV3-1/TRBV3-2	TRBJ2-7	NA	CASSHPLDTDEQYF	TGTGCCAGCAGCCATCCCTTGGACACGGACGAGCAGTACTTC
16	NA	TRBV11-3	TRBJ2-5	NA	CASSLGKSTGQETQYF	TGTGCCAGCAGCTTAGGGAAATCAACGGGTCAAGAGACCCAGTACTTC
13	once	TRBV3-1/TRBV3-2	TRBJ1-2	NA	CASSQKLGQFYTF	TGTGCCAGCAGCCAAAAATTAGGACAGTTCTACACCTTC
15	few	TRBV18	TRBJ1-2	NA	CASSSSGGNNYGYTF	TGTGCCAGCTCCTCATCCGGCGGGAATAACTATGGCTACACCTTC
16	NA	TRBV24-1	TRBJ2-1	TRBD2	CATSETSGGNYNEQFF	TGTGCCACCAGTGAGACTAGCGGGGGGAACTACAATGAGCAGTTCTTC
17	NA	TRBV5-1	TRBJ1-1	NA	CASSLAGGATWTTEAFF	TGCGCCAGCAGCTTGGCGGGGGGGGCCACATGGACCACTGAAGCTTTCTTT
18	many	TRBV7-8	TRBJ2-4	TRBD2	CASSSRLAGGLAKNIQYF	TGTGCCAGCAGCTCCCGACTAGCGGGGGGACTAGCCAAAAACATTCAGTACTTC
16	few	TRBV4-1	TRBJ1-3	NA	CASSQDLSGAGNTIYF	TGCGCCAGCAGCCAAGATTTGTCAGGCGCTGGAAACACCATATATTTT
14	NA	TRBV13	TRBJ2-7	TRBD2	CASSRTSGSYEQYF	TGTGCCAGCTCCCGGACTAGCGGCTCCTACGAGCAGTACTTC
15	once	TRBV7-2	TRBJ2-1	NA	CASSLSRGAYNEQFF	TGTGCCAGCAGCTTATCTAGGGGCGCGTACAATGAGCAGTTCTTC
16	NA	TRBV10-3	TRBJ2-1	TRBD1	CAISERAGPGGDEQFF	TGTGCCATCAGTGAGAGGGCCGGACCAGGGGGCGATGAGCAGTTCTTC
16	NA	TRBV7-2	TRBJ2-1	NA	CASSLPQGIRYNEQFF	TGTGCCAGCAGCTTACCACAGGGAATTCGGTACAATGAGCAGTTCTTC
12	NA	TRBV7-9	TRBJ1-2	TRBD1	CASSSTGNGYTF	TGTGCCAGCAGCTCGACAGGGAATGGCTACACCTTC
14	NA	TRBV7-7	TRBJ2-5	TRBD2	CASSLEASGETQYF	TGTGCCAGCAGCTTAGAGGCTAGCGGAGAGACCCAGTACTTC
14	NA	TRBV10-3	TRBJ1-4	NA	CAISDQGTNEKLFF	TGTGCCATCAGTGATCAGGGGACTAATGAAAAACTGTTTTTT
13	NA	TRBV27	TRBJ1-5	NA	CASSPGVYQPQHF	TGTGCCAGCAGTCCAGGGGTTTATCAGCCCCAGCATTTT
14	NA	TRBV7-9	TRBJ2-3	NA	CASSLYKVTDTQYF	TGTGCCAGCAGCTTATACAAAGTTACAGATACGCAGTATTTT
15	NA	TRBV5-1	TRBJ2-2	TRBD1	CASSSGQGDTGELFF	TGCGCCAGCAGCTCCGGACAGGGCGACACCGGGGAGCTGTTTTTT